The 4 T cell receptor beta chains below all came from one sample that was sequenced in a study of OX40 agonist ivuxolimab in advanced cancers. The data were produced by immunoSEQ multiplex PCR, yet TCRdb's version contains in-frame clones alone and is incomplete. The table lists some 13,000 clones, around 87% of them singletons, with under 8.5% in the top ten. The sample consisted of CD4+ or CD8+ T cells sorted from blood, taken in a trial of the OX40 agonist ivuxolimab. The receptors come from an adult with an advanced solid tumor such as melanoma, head and neck, liver or kidney cancer.

V gene TRBV7-6 combines with J gene TRBJ1-6; D unclear. The CDR3 consists of 15 residues. With 0 bases removed from V and 6 bases from J, the gap between germline ends came to 9 bases. Germline CDR1 is SGHVS and CDR2 is FNYEAQ. The CDR3 loop reads CASSLAGVSNSPLHF. As DNA, the CDR3 is TGTGCCAGCAGCTTAGCGGGTGTTTCTAATTCACCCCTCCACTTT.

This sequence joins TRBV27 and TRBJ2-1; D is unresolved. CDR3 length: 13 residues. Trimming left V 0 bases short and J 4 bases short, with 4 bases between. CDR1 and CDR2 (germline): MNHEY, SMNVEV (reference sequence). Written as DNA, the CDR3 is TGTGCCAGCAGTTTATCGACATACAATGAGCAGTTCTTC. As protein: CASSLSTYNEQFF.

V and J are TRBV9 and TRBJ1-2, with D possibly being TRBD1 (5 bases). Trimming cost V 0 bases and J 8 bases, with 8 bases left between them. From germline, CDR1 is SGDLS and CDR2 YYNGEE. This CDR3 contains 12 residues. The CDR3 DNA sequence: TGTGCCAGCAGCGTAGGACAGTCCGGCTACACCTTC. Its translation: CASSVGQSGYTF.

The gene calls are TRBV7-8 and TRBJ2-7, with 12 bases fitting TRBD2. V shed 5 bases and J 2 bases; nucleotides not matched to a gene: 7. From germline, CDR1 is SGHVS and CDR2 FQNEAQ. This CDR3 has 16 amino acids. In nucleotides, the CDR3 is TGTGCCAGCAGCCCCAGACTAGCGGGAGCTACCTACGAGCAGTACTTC. Translating gives CASSPRLAGATYEQYF.